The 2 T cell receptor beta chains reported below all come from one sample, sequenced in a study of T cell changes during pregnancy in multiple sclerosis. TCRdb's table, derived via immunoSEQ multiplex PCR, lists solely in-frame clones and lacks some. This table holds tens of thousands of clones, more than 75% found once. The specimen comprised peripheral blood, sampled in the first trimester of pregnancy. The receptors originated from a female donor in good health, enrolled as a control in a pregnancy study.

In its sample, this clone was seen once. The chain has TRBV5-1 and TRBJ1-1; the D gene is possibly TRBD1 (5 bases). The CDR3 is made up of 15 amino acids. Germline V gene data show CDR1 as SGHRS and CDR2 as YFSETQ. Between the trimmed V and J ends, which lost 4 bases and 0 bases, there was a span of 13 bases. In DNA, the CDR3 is TGCGCCAGCAGCCGCGACGGGGGTATGAACACTGAAGCTTTCTTT. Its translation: CASSRDGGMNTEAFF.

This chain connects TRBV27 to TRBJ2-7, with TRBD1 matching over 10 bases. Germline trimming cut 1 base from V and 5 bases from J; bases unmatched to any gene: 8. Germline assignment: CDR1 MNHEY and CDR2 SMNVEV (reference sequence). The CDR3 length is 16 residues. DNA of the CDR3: TGTGCCAGCAGTTTATTCGGGACAGGGGAAAGGGACGAGCAGTACTTC. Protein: CASSLFGTGERDEQYF.